The 25 T cell receptor beta chains below were found in one sample sequenced in a study of cytomegalovirus exposure and HLA in healthy donors. The PCR was carried out with 60 Vbeta primers and 13 Jbeta primers. Data came from immunoSEQ multiplex PCR; TCRdb stores just in-frame clones and leaves some out. Here the sample spans approximately 110,000 clones, approximately 78% being singletons. The sequenced material came from PBMCs. These receptors originate from a woman aged 30 to 39 in good health and CMV-seronegative.

This clone was observed a handful of times. The V call is TRBV7-2, the J call TRBJ1-5; D might be TRBD1 (6 bases). Germline CDR1 and CDR2: SGHTA and FQGNSA. CDR3 size: 13 residues. V lost 5 bases and J 6 bases, leaving 11 bases between the germline ends. CDR3: CASSGQTLQPQHF. The CDR3 bases are TGTGCCAGCAGCGGACAGACTCTTCAGCCCCAGCATTTT.

This chain joins TRBV7-9 and TRBJ2-1, with D possibly matching TRBD2 (6 bases). Trimming stripped 6 bases from V and 8 bases from J, with 14 bases between. Germline CDR1 reads SEHNR; CDR2 reads FQNEAQ (reference sequence). The CDR3 contains 13 residues. CDR3 sequence reads: CASRGGIGDEQFF. The CDR3 DNA is TGTGCCAGCAGGGGGGGTATCGGGGATGAGCAGTTCTTC.

A few counts support this clone. This chain connects TRBV5-4 to TRBJ2-5, with 10 bases identical to TRBD2. Germline CDR1 reads SGHNT; CDR2 reads YYREEE (reference sequence). CDR3 length: 16 amino acids. J was trimmed by 2 bases and V by 4 bases; bases with no gene match: 8. The CDR3 region has the DNA TGTGCCAGCAGCCAAGTAGCGGGGGGCCAACAAGAGACCCAGTACTTC. As protein: CASSQVAGGQQETQYF.

Only one count was recorded for this clone. This chain uses TRBV20-1 with TRBJ2-1; D is unresolved. The germline gives CDR1 DFQATT, CDR2 SNEGSKA (reference sequence). This CDR3 contains 11 residues. V dropped 6 bases and J dropped 4 bases, with 7 bases sitting between them. CDR3 sequence (DNA): TGCAGTGCCCCCCAGTACAATGAGCAGTTCTTC. This translates into CSAPQYNEQFF.

The chain carries TRBV10-3 and TRBJ1-2, with 7 bases identical to TRBD1. The junction had 9 bases not matched to a gene; V was cut back by 3 bases and J by 5 bases. CDR3 length equals 15 residues. Germline values: CDR1 ENHRY, CDR2 SYGVKD. CDR3 protein: CAISDLPGQSYGYTF. The DNA of the CDR3 is TGTGCCATCAGTGACCTACCGGGACAGTCGTATGGCTACACCTTC.

The chain recombines TRBV6-6 with TRBJ1-1; D uncertain. V gave up 5 bases and J gave up 3 bases, with 10 bases separating them. The CDR3 sequence is 13 residues long. CDR1 and CDR2 (germline): MNHNY, SVGAGI (reference sequence). The CDR3 sequence: CASSHIRDTEAFF. In DNA form, the CDR3 reads TGTGCCAGCAGTCATATCCGGGACACTGAAGCTTTCTTT.

This rearrangement joins TRBV11-2 to TRBJ2-7, with a tentative D call TRBD2 (6 bases). CDR1 is SGHAT, CDR2 FQNNGV, per germline. Between the trimmed V and J ends, which lost 3 bases and 1 base, there was a span of 7 bases. This CDR3 has 13 residues. The CDR3 DNA is TGTGCCAGCAGCTTTAGCGGTTCCTACGAGCAGTACTTC. The encoded protein is CASSFSGSYEQYF.

The V call is TRBV9, the J call TRBJ2-2; the D gene is possibly TRBD1 (8 bases). CDR3 size: 14 residues. Germline CDR1 and CDR2: SGDLS and YYNGEE. V lost 3 bases, J lost 7 bases, and 13 bases lay in between. The DNA for the CDR3 is TGTGCCAGCAGCGCAACAGGGGGGGGCGGGGAGCTGTTTTTT. Translated, it gives CASSATGGGGELFF.

The chain uses TRBV5-1 and TRBJ1-6, with 9 bases matching TRBD1. After removal of 4 bases from V and 0 bases from J, the junction contained 5 bases not matched to a gene. Germline CDR1 reads SGHRS; CDR2 reads YFSETQ. The CDR3 is 17 residues long. This CDR3 is CASSLDRGSSYNSPLHF. For the CDR3, the DNA is TGCGCCAGCAGCCTCGACAGGGGGTCCTCCTATAATTCACCCCTCCACTTT.

The rearrangement links TRBV19 to TRBJ1-5; TRBD1 might be the D (6 bases). Germline V gene data show CDR1 as LNHDA and CDR2 as SQIVND (reference sequence). The CDR3 has 15 amino acids. V was clipped by 5 bases and J by 0 bases, with 11 bases between them. This chain's CDR3 is CASSARQASNQPQHF. The CDR3 bases are TGTGCCAGTAGTGCCCGACAGGCTAGCAATCAGCCCCAGCATTTT.

J is TRBJ2-3 and V is TRBV5-1; 7 bases fit TRBD1. The junction had 0 bases not matched to a gene; V was cut back by 0 bases and J by 5 bases. Germline loops: CDR1 SGHRS, CDR2 YFSETQ. There are 13 residues in the CDR3. In DNA form, the CDR3 reads TGCGCCAGCAGCTTGGGACAGGGAGATACGCAGTATTTT. It is translated as CASSLGQGDTQYF.

The V gene is TRBV4-2, the J gene TRBJ1-2; D gene uncertain. Deletions cut 0 bases from V and 8 bases from J, with 13 bases between. The CDR3 is 14 amino acids. Germline V gene sequence: CDR1 LGHNA, CDR2 YNFKEQ. The CDR3 spells CASSQEGGIGGYTF. CDR3 nucleotides: TGTGCCAGCAGCCAAGAGGGCGGGATTGGCGGCTACACCTTC.

The CDR3 sequence is CASSVGLSDTQYF. Here the CDR3 DNA reads TGTGCCAGCAGTGTGGGCCTCTCCGATACGCAGTATTTT. This chain uses TRBV9 with TRBJ2-3; D ambiguous. CDR1 is SGDLS, CDR2 YYNGEE, per germline. This CDR3 has 13 residues. V lost 5 bases and J lost 6, with 13 bases in between.

This chain links TRBV5-5 with TRBJ1-2; 8 nucleotides match TRBD1. With 2 bases clipped from V and 7 bases from J, the junction kept 13 bases outside the gene matches. The CDR3 totals 16 residues. Germline V gene sequence: CDR1 SGHKS, CDR2 YYEKEE (reference sequence). In DNA form, the CDR3 reads TGTGCCAGCAGCTTAACAGGGGGGGTCTCCCGGTCTGGCTACACCTTC. The encoded protein is CASSLTGGVSRSGYTF.

The chain recombines TRBV6-5 with TRBJ2-5, with D hard to call. The J call may be wrong; the DNA end is better matched by TRBJ2-7. Germline V lookup: CDR1 MNHEY, CDR2 SVGAGI. The CDR3 runs to 15 residues. The CDR3 sequence: CASSYSWSPGYEQYF. In DNA form, the CDR3 reads TGTGCCAGCAGTTACTCGTGGAGCCCTGGGTACGAGCAGTACTTC.

This chain connects TRBV29-1 to TRBJ2-1; TRBD2 is a possible D gene (5 bases). Germline V gives CDR1 SQVTM, CDR2 ANQGSEA. The CDR3 runs 12 residues. V shed 7 bases and J shed 7 bases, with 14 bases lying between them. CDR3 loop: CSAQPAGNEQFF. In DNA, the CDR3 is TGCAGCGCACAGCCTGCGGGTAATGAGCAGTTCTTC.

The CDR3 DNA reads TGTGCCAGCACGCGGGGGACACCCGGCAATGAGCAGTTCTTC. Amino acid sequence: CASTRGTPGNEQFF. The chain employs TRBV6-5 and TRBJ2-1; TRBD2 is a possible D gene (7 bases). The CDR3 sequence is 14 residues long. Germline V gives CDR1 MNHEY, CDR2 SVGAGI. V was clipped by 7 bases and J by 6 bases, with 16 bases between them.

This clone was detected once. This chain links TRBV30 with TRBJ1-3, with 11 bases that match TRBD1. Germline-derived CDR1 and CDR2 are GTSNPN and SVGIG (reference sequence). The ends lost 1 base at V and 6 bases at J; junction bases unmatched: 2. The CDR3 contains 14 residues. The CDR3 reads CAWSAGQGANTIYF. The CDR3 nucleotides are TGTGCCTGGAGTGCCGGACAGGGGGCAAACACCATATATTTT. Full variable domain (remainder filled in from reference TRBV30 and TRBJ1-3): SQTIHQWPATLVQPVGSPLSLECTVEGTSNPNLYWYRQAAGRGLQLLFYSVGIGQISSEVPQNLSASRPQDRQFILSSKKLLLSDSGFYLCAWSAGQGANTIYFGEGSWLTVV.

This clone came up a few times. This chain links TRBV7-9 with TRBJ1-1; the D gene is possibly TRBD1 (5 bases). Germline V CDR1 and CDR2: SEHNR, FQNEAQ (reference sequence). V gave up 5 bases and J gave up 1 base, with 11 bases separating them. The CDR3 is made up of 14 amino acids. The DNA for the CDR3 is TGTGCCAGCAGCCATCTCAGGGAGAACACTGAAGCTTTCTTT. It codes for CASSHLRENTEAFF.

J is TRBJ2-5 and V is TRBV6-1; D call uncertain. The better agreement between TRBJ2-7 and the DNA end casts doubt on the J call. The germline V gene encodes CDR1 MNHNS and CDR2 SASEGT. The length of the CDR3 is 14 residues. In DNA form, the CDR3 reads TGTGCCAGCAGTGTATCGACTGGCCCCTACGAGCAGTACTTC. Its translation is CASSVSTGPYEQYF.

For this clone: The junction and the germline gene differ at one end; a read error may be behind it. The chain carries TRBV7-9 and TRBJ2-2, with a possible D match to TRBD1 (6 bases). Germline V lookup: CDR1 SEHNR, CDR2 FQNEAQ (reference sequence). This CDR3 contains 16 residues. CDR3 loop: CSSSPRTAANTGELFF. For the CDR3, the DNA is TGTTCCAGCAGTCCTCGGACAGCCGCGAACACCGGGGAGCTGTTTTTT.

The chain links TRBV5-4 to TRBJ1-1; tentative D call: TRBD1 (5 bases). Trimming removed 2 bases from V and 10 bases from J, with 12 bases in between. The CDR3 is 12 amino acids. Germline CDR1 is SGHNT and CDR2 is YYREEE (reference sequence). The DNA for the CDR3 is TGTGCCAGCAGCTTAGACAGACTGGGAGCTTTCTTT. Its translation is CASSLDRLGAFF.

This rearrangement joins TRBV5-4 to TRBJ2-1; no clear D gene. The V gene lost 4 bases and the J gene lost 0 bases, with 14 bases spanning the gap. The CDR3 runs 16 residues. CDR1 SGHNT and CDR2 YYREEE come from the germline V gene (reference sequence). The DNA of the CDR3 is TGTGCCAGCAGCCGACGCGGCACTACCTCCTACAATGAGCAGTTCTTC. Protein: CASSRRGTTSYNEQFF.

This clone appeared a few times. V gene TRBV11-3 combines with J gene TRBJ2-1; TRBD2 matches at 9 bases. V lost 5 bases to trimming and J lost 7 bases; unmatched junction nucleotides: 12. The CDR3 totals 16 residues. Germline V gene sequence: CDR1 SGHNT, CDR2 YENEEA. CDR3 in amino acids: CASSDYVAGVGNEQFF. Written as DNA, the CDR3 is TGTGCCAGCAGCGATTACGTAGCGGGAGTAGGGAATGAGCAGTTCTTC.

V and J are TRBV11-3 and TRBJ1-1; TRBD1 matches 8 bases. The ends lost 6 bases at V and 2 bases at J; junction bases unmatched: 5. This CDR3 is 14 amino acids long. CDR1 SGHNT and CDR2 YENEEA come from the germline V gene. CDR3 DNA sequence: TGTGCCAGCAGTCCGACAGGGGTTAACACTGAAGCTTTCTTT. It is translated as CASSPTGVNTEAFF.